The 3 T cell receptor beta chains listed next were all sequenced from one sample in a study of blood T cell repertoires in COVID-19. Assay used: immunoSEQ multiplex PCR; TCRdb lists only in-frame clones, some missing. The data hold roughly 320,000 clones, with roughly 85% observed a single time. Source material: peripheral blood. Receptor source: a human donor in a cohort sampled during active COVID-19.

This chain connects TRBV5-5 to TRBJ2-2; D perhaps matches TRBD1 (6 bases). The V end lost 2 bases, the J end lost 2 bases, and 7 bases lay between the germline ends. The CDR3 spans 14 residues. Germline V gene sequence: CDR1 SGHKS, CDR2 YYEKEE (reference sequence). The CDR3 DNA follows: TGTGCCAGCAGCTTACAGGGTAACACCGGGGAGCTGTTTTTT. Translating gives CASSLQGNTGELFF.

The rearrangement uses TRBV27 and TRBJ2-3; possibly TRBD2 for D (5 bases). This CDR3 has 16 amino acids. Germline V lookup: CDR1 MNHEY, CDR2 SMNVEV (reference sequence). Trimming cost V 6 bases and J 2 bases, with 18 bases left between them. In DNA, the CDR3 is TGTGCCAGCAGGAAGGAAGGCGGACTCTTCACAGATACGCAGTATTTT. Amino acid sequence: CASRKEGGLFTDTQYF.

The rearrangement links TRBV25-1 to TRBJ2-1; weak D call: TRBD1 (6 bases). V dropped 0 bases and J dropped 7 bases, with 7 bases sitting between them. Per the germline V gene, CDR1 is MGHDK and CDR2 is SYGVNS. This CDR3 has 13 amino acids. The CDR3 region is CASSEYTGNEQFF. The CDR3 region has the DNA TGTGCCAGCAGTGAATATACAGGGAATGAGCAGTTCTTC.